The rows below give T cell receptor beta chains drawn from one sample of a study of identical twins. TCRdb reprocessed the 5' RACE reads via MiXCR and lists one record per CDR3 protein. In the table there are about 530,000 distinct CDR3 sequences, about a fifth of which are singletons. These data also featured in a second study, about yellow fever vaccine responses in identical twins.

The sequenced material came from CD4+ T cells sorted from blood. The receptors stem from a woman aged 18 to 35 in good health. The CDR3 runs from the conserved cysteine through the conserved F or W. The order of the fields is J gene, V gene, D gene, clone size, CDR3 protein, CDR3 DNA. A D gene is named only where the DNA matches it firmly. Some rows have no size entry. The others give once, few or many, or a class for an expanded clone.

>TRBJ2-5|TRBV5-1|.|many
CASSFTLQETQYF
TGCGCCAGCAGCTTCACGCTCCAAGAGACCCAGTACTTC
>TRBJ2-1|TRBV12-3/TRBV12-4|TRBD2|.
CASSLISGRDNEQFF
TGTGCCAGCAGTTTAATTAGCGGGAGGGATAATGAGCAGTTCTTC
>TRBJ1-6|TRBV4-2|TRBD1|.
CASSQEVAGGDSPLHF
TGTGCCAGCAGCCAAGAAGTCGCAGGGGGTGATTCACCCCTCCACTTT
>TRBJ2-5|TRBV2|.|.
CASSQVQGPKTQYF
TGTGCCAGCAGTCAAGTGCAGGGTCCGAAGACCCAGTACTTC
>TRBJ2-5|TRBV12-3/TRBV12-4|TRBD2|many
CASRPPGLAYQETQYF
TGTGCCAGCAGACCGCCGGGACTAGCGTATCAAGAGACCCAGTACTTC
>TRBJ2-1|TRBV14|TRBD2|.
CASSPLRSGGAYNEQFF
TGTGCCAGCAGCCCTCTAAGAAGCGGGGGGGCCTACAATGAGCAGTTCTTC
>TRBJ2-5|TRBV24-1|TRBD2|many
CATSDSGLAGVVQETQYF
TGTGCCACCAGTGACAGTGGACTAGCGGGAGTGGTCCAAGAGACCCAGTACTTC
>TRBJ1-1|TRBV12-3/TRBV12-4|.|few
CASSKMNTEAFF
TGTGCCAGCAGTAAAATGAACACTGAAGCTTTCTTT
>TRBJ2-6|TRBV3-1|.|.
CASSQEGTSRSGANVLTF
TGTGCCAGCAGCCAAGAGGGGACCAGCAGATCTGGGGCCAACGTCCTGACTTTC
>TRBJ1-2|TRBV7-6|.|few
CASSPERNSPYGYTF
TGTGCCAGCAGCCCAGAGCGGAATTCCCCTTATGGCTACACCTTC
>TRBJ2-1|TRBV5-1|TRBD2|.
CASSLAKGLAGENEQFF
TGCGCCAGCAGCTTGGCCAAGGGACTAGCGGGAGAAAATGAGCAGTTCTTC
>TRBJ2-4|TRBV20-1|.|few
CSAREWRENIQYF
TGCAGTGCTAGAGAGTGGAGGGAAAACATTCAGTACTTC
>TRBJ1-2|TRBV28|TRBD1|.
CASSTTGSGYTF
TGTGCCAGCAGCACGACAGGGTCCGGCTACACCTTC
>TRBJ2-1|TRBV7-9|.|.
CASSRRRDTVYNEQFF
TGTGCCAGCAGCCGACGCCGGGACACTGTTTACAATGAGCAGTTCTTC
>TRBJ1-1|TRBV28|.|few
CASSLWVGNTEAFF
TGTGCCAGCAGTCTATGGGTCGGGAACACTGAAGCTTTCTTT
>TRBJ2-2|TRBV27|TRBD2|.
CASSLAGVGFGLGELFF
TGTGCCAGCAGTTTAGCGGGAGTGGGGTTTGGACTCGGGGAGCTGTTTTTT
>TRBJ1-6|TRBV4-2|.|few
CASSQDPQGNSPLHF
TGTGCCAGCAGCCAAGATCCCCAGGGTAATTCACCCCTCCACTTT
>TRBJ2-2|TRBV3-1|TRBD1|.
CASSPRTGAAGELFF
TGTGCCAGCAGCCCCCGGACAGGGGCGGCCGGGGAGCTGTTTTTT
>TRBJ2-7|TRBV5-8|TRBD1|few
CASSLPGTGVGEQYF
TGTGCCAGCAGCTTGCCCGGGACAGGGGTGGGCGAGCAGTACTTC
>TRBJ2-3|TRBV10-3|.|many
CAISESTRADTQYF
TGTGCCATCAGTGAGTCGACCCGGGCAGATACGCAGTATTTT
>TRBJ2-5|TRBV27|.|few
CASKTRGGETQYF
TGTGCCAGCAAAACTAGGGGGGGGGAGACCCAGTACTTC
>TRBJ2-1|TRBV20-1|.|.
CSASLAPRNEQFF
TGCAGTGCTAGTTTGGCTCCCAGGAATGAGCAGTTCTTC
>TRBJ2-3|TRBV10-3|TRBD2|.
CAISEGTSGTDTQYF
TGTGCCATCAGTGAGGGGACTAGCGGGACAGATACGCAGTATTTT
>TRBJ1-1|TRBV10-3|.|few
CAISESMRDEAFF
TGTGCCATCAGTGAGTCGATGCGCGATGAAGCTTTCTTT
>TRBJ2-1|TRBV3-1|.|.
CASSQGLGAGARENEQFF
TGTGCCAGCAGCCAAGGGTTGGGGGCAGGGGCCCGCGAGAATGAGCAGTTCTTC
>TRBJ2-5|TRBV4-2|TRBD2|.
CASSQDLAGGGETQYF
TGTGCCAGCAGCCAGGACCTAGCGGGGGGGGGAGAGACCCAGTACTTC
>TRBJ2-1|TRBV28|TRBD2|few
CASSQGTSGRAYNEQFF
TGTGCCAGCAGTCAAGGGACTAGCGGGAGGGCCTACAATGAGCAGTTCTTC
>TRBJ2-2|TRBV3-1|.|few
CASSPFSSTVGTGELFF
TGTGCCAGCAGCCCCTTTTCGTCGACAGTTGGCACCGGGGAGCTGTTTTTT
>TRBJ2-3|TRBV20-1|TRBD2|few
CSASTSADTQYF
TGCAGTGCTAGTACTAGCGCAGATACGCAGTATTTT
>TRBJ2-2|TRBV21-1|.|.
CASTLRLGGYANTGELFF
TGTGCCAGCACCTTAAGACTTGGGGGCTACGCGAACACCGGGGAGCTGTTTTTT
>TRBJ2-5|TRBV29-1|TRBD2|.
CSVAGTSGDLWGETQYF
TGCAGCGTTGCAGGGACTAGCGGGGATTTATGGGGAGAGACCCAGTACTTC
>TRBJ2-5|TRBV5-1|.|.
CASSPALQLQETQYF
TGCGCCAGCAGCCCCGCGTTACAGCTGCAAGAGACCCAGTACTTC
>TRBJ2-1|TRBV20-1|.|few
CSAVALYNEQFF
TGCAGTGCCGTAGCACTTTACAATGAGCAGTTCTTC
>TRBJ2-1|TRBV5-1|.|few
CASSPGTHNEQFF
TGCGCCAGCAGCCCTGGGACTCACAATGAGCAGTTCTTC
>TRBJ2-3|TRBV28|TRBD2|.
CASSRWDYGTDTQYF
TGTGCCAGCAGCCGATGGGACTACGGCACAGATACGCAGTATTTT
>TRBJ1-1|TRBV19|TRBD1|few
CASRDREPNTEAFF
TGTGCCAGTAGGGACAGGGAGCCGAACACTGAAGCTTTCTTT
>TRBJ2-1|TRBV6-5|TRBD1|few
CASSSLNRGTYNEQFF
TGTGCCAGCAGTTCCCTCAACAGGGGAACCTACAATGAGCAGTTCTTC
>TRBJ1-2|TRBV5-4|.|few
CASSSDWGYGYTF
TGTGCCAGCAGCTCGGATTGGGGGTATGGCTACACCTTC
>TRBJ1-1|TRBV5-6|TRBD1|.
CASNGAGGVNTEAFF
TGTGCCAGCAACGGGGCAGGGGGGGTGAACACTGAAGCTTTCTTT
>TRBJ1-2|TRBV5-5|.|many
CASSLNNYGYTF
TGTGCCAGCAGCCTAAATAACTATGGCTACACCTTC
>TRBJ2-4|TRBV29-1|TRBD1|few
CSGRTGGKNIQYF
TGCAGCGGTCGGACAGGGGGCAAAAACATTCAGTACTTC
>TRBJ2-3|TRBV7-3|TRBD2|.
CASSLTPRLAGGGTDTQYF
TGTGCCAGCAGCTTAACGCCCCGACTAGCGGGAGGCGGCACAGATACGCAGTATTTT
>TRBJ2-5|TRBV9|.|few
CASSVGVRETQYF
TGTGCCAGCAGCGTTGGAGTCAGGGAGACCCAGTACTTC
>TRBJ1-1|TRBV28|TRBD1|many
CASSRQGLGTEAFF
TGTGCCAGCAGTCGACAGGGGCTGGGCACTGAAGCTTTCTTT
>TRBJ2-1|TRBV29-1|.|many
CSARDYNEQFF
TGCAGCGCCCGGGACTACAATGAGCAGTTCTTC
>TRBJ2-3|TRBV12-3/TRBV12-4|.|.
CASSPPQYTDTQYF
TGTGCCAGCAGCCCACCACAGTACACAGATACGCAGTATTTT
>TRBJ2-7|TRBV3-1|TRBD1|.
CASRLGQGAAYEQYF
TGTGCCAGCAGGCTTGGACAGGGGGCGGCCTACGAGCAGTACTTC
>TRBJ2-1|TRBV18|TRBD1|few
CASSPLGTGAQVEQFF
TGTGCCAGCTCACCACTTGGGACAGGGGCTCAGGTTGAGCAGTTCTTC
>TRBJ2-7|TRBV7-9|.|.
CASSSPGTYEQYF
TGTGCCAGCAGCTCTCCCGGAACCTACGAGCAGTACTTC
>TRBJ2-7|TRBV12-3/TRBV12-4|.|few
CASRPDSYEQYF
TGTGCCAGCAGGCCCGACTCCTACGAGCAGTACTTC